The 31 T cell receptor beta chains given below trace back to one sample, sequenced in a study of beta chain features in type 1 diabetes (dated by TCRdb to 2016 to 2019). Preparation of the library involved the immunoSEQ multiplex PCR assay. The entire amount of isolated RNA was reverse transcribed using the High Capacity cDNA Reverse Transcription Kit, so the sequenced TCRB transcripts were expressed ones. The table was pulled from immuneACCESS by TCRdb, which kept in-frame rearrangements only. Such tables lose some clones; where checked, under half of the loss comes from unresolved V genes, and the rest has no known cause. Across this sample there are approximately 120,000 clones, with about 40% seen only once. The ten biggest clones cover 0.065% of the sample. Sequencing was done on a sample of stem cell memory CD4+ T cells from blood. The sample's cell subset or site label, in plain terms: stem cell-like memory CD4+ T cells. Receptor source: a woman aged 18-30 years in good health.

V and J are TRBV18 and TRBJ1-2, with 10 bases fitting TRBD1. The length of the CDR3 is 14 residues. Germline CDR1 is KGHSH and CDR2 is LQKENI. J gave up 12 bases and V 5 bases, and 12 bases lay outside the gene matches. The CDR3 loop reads CASSSSRDRGGHTF. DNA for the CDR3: TGTGCCAGCTCATCTAGCCGGGACAGGGGAGGCCACACCTTC.

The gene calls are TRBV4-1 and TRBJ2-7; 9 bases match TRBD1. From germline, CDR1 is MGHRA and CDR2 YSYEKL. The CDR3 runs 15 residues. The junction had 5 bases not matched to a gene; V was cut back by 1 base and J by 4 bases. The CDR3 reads CASSQGQGERYEQYF. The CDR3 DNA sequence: TGCGCCAGCAGCCAAGGACAGGGGGAAAGATACGAGCAGTACTTC.

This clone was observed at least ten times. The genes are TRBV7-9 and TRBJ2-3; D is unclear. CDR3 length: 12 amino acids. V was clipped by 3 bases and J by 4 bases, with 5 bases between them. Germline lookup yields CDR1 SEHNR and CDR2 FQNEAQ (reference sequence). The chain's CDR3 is CASSFIADTQYF. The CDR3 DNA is TGTGCCAGCAGCTTCATTGCAGATACGCAGTATTTT.

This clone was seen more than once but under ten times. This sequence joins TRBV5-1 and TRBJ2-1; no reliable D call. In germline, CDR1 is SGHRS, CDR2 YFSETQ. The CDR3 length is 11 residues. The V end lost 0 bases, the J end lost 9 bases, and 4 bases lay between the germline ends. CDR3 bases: TGCGCCAGCAGCTTGGGTAGTGAGCAGTTCTTC. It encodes CASSLGSEQFF.

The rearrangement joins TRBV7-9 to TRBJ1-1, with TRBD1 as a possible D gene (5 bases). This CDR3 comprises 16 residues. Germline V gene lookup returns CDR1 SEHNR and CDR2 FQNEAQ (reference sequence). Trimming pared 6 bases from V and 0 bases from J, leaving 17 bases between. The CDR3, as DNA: TGTGCCAGCAGAAAACCTGGGGGGTCAGTGAACACTGAAGCTTTCTTT. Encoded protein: CASRKPGGSVNTEAFF.

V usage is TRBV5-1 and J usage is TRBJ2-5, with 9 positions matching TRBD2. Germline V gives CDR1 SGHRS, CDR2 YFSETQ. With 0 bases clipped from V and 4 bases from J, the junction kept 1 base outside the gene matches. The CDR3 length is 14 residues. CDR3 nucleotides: TGCGCCAGCAGCTTGGGCGGGAGGGGAGAGACCCAGTACTTC. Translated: CASSLGGRGETQYF. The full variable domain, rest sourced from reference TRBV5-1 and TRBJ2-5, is KAGVTQTPRYLIKTRGQQVTLSCSPISGHRSVSWYQQTPGQGLQFLFEYFSETQRNKGNFPGRFSGRQFSNSRSEMNVSTLELGDSALYLCASSLGGRGETQYFGPGTRLLVL.

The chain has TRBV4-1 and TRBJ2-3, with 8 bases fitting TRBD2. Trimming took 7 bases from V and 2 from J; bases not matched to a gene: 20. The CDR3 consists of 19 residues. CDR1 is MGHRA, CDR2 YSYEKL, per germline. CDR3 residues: CASTPVPLGAGGDTDTQYF. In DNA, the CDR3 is TGCGCCAGCACCCCGGTTCCTTTGGGGGCGGGAGGCGACACAGATACGCAGTATTTT.

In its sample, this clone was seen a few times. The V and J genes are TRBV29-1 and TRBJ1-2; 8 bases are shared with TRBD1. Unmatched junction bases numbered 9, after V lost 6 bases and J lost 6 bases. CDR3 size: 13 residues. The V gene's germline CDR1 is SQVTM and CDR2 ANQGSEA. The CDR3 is CSVPGQGWDGYTF. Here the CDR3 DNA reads TGCAGCGTGCCAGGACAGGGATGGGATGGCTACACCTTC.

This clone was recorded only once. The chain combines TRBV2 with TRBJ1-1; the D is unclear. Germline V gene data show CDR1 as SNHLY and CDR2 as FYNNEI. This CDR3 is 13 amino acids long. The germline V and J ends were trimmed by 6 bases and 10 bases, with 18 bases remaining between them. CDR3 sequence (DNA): TGTGCCAGCAGGGTGCGGAATCTGGAAGGAGCTTTCTTT. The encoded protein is CASRVRNLEGAFF.

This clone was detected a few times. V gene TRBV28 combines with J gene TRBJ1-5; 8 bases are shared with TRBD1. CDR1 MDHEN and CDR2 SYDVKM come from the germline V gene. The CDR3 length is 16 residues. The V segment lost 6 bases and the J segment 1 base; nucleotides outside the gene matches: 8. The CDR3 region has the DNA TGTGCCAGCAGCCACAGGGGGGTTTTGAGCAATCAGCCCCAGCATTTT. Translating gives CASSHRGVLSNQPQHF.

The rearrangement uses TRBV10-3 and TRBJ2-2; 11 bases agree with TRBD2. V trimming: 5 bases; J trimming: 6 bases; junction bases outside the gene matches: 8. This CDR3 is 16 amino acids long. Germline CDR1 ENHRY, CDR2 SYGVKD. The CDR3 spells CAISLTSGSVAGELFF. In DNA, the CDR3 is TGTGCCATCAGTCTTACTAGCGGGAGTGTTGCCGGGGAGCTGTTTTTT.

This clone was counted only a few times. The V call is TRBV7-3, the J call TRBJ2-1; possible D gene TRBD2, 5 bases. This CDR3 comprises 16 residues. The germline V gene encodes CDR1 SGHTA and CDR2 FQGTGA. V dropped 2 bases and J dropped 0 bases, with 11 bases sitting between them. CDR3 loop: CASSLGGPSSYNEQFF. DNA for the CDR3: TGTGCCAGCAGCTTAGGCGGGCCGAGCTCCTACAATGAGCAGTTCTTC.

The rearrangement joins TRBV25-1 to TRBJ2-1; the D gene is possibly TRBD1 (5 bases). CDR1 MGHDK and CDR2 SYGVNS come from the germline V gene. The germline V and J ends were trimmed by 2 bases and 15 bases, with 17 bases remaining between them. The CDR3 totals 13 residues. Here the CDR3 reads CASSEIGNRGRFF. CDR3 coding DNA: TGTGCCAGCAGTGAAATCGGTAATAGGGGAAGGTTCTTC.

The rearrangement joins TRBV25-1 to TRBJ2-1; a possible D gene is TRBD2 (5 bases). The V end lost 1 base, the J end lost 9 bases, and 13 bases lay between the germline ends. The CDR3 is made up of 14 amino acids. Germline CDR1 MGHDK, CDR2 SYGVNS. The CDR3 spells CASSEWRGLGEQFF. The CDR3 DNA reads TGTGCCAGCAGTGAATGGAGAGGGTTGGGTGAGCAGTTCTTC.

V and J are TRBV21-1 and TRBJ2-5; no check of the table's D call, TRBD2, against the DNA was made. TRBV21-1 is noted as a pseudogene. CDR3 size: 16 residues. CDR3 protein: CASSKAASGRTETQYF. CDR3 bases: TGTGCCAGCAGCAAAGCGGCTAGCGGGAGGACAGAGACCCAGTACTTC.

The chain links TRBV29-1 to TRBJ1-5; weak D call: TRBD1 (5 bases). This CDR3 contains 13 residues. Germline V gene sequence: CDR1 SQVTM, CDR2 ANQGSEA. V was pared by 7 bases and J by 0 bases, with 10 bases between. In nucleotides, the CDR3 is TGCAGCGCTACAGGTAATAGCAATCAGCCCCAGCATTTT. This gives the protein CSATGNSNQPQHF.

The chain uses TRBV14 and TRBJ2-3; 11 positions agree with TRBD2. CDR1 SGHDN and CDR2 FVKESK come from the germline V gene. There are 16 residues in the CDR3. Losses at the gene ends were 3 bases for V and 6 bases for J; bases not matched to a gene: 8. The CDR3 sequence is CASSQAGLADFDTQYF. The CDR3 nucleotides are TGTGCCAGCAGCCAGGCGGGACTAGCGGATTTTGATACGCAGTATTTT.

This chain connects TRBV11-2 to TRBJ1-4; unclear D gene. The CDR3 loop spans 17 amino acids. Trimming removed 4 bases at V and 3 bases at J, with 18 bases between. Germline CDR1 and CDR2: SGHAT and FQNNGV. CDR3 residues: CASSSPEVHAANEKLFF. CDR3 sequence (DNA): TGTGCCAGCAGCTCTCCGGAGGTCCACGCGGCTAATGAAAAACTGTTTTTT.

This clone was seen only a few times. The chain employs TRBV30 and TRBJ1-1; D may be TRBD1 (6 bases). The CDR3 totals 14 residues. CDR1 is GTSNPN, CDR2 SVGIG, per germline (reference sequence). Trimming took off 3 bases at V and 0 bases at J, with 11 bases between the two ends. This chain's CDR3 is CAWRDSIMNTEAFF. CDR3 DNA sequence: TGTGCCTGGAGGGACAGCATAATGAACACTGAAGCTTTCTTT. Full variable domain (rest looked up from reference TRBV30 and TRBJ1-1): SQTIHQWPATLVQPVGSPLSLECTVEGTSNPNLYWYRQAAGRGLQLLFYSVGIGQISSEVPQNLSASRPQDRQFILSSKKLLLSDSGFYLCAWRDSIMNTEAFFGQGTRLTVV.

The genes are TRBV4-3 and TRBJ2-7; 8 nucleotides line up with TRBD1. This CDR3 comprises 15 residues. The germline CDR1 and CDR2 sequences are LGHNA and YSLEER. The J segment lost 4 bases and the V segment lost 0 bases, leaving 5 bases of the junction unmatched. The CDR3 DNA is TGCGCCAGCAGCCAAGAAACAGGGGGACCATACGAGCAGTACTTC. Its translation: CASSQETGGPYEQYF.

DNA of the CDR3: TGTGCCAGCAGCTTAGTCCCAGGGGCCCCTCCTTACAATGAGCAGTTCTTC. This gives the protein CASSLVPGAPPYNEQFF. The chain is built from TRBV7-9 and TRBJ2-1; TRBD1 might be the D (6 bases). The germline V gene encodes CDR1 SEHNR and CDR2 FQNEAQ (reference sequence). Trimming shortened V by 1 base and J by 4 bases, and 17 bases separated the two germline ends. This CDR3 contains 17 residues.

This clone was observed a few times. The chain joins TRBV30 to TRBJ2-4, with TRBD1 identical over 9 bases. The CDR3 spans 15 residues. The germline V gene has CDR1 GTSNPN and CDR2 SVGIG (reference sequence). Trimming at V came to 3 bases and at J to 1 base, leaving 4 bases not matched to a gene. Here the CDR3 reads CAWRRQGEAKNIQYF. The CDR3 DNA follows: TGTGCCTGGAGACGACAGGGGGAGGCCAAAAACATTCAGTACTTC.

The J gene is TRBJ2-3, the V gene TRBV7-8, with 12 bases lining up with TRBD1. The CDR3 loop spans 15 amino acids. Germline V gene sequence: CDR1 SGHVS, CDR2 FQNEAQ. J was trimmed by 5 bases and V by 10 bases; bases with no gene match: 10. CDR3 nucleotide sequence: TGTGCCATAAGGGGGGGACAGGGGGCTGAAGATACGCAGTATTTT. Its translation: CAIRGGQGAEDTQYF.

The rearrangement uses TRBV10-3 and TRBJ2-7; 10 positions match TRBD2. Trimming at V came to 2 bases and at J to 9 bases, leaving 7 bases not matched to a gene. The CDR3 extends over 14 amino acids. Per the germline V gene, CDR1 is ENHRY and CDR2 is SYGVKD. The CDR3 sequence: CAISEGLAVLGQYF. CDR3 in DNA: TGTGCCATCAGTGAGGGACTAGCGGTCCTGGGGCAGTACTTC.

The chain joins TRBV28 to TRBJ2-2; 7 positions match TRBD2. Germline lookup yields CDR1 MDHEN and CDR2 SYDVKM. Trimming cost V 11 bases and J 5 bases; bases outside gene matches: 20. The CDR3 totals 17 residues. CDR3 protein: CAAHPIRLAGRTGELFF. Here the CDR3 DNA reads TGTGCCGCCCACCCTATACGACTAGCAGGAAGGACCGGGGAGCTGTTTTTT.

The CDR3 DNA is TGTGCCAGCAGACGTCCGGGACAGGGGGCGGTGGGTGGCTACACCTTC. Translated, it gives CASRRPGQGAVGGYTF. The chain combines TRBV11-2 with TRBJ1-2; 12 nucleotides line up with TRBD1. Per germline, CDR1 SGHAT and CDR2 FQNNGV. The junction had 12 bases not matched to a gene; V was cut back by 6 bases and J by 7 bases. The CDR3 extends over 16 amino acids. The full variable domain, completed using reference TRBV11-2 and TRBJ1-2, is EAGVAQSPRYKIIEKRQSVAFWCNPISGHATLYWYQQILGQGPKLLIQFQNNGVVDDSQLPKDRFSAERLKGVDSTLKIQPAKLEDSAVYLCASRRPGQGAVGGYTFGSGTRLTVV.

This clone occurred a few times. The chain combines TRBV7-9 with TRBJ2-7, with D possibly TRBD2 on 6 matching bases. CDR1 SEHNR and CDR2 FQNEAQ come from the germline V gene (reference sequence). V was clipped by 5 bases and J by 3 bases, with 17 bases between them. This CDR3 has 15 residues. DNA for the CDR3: TGTGCCAGCAGCCAATTCAGGGAGGCCTTCTACGAGCAGTACTTC. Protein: CASSQFREAFYEQYF. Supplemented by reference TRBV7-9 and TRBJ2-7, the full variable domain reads DTGVSQNPRHKITKRGQNVTFRCDPISEHNRLYWYRQTLGQGPEFLTYFQNEAQLEKSRLLSDRFSAERPKGSFSTLEIQRTEQGDSAMYLCASSQFREAFYEQYFGPGTRLTVT.

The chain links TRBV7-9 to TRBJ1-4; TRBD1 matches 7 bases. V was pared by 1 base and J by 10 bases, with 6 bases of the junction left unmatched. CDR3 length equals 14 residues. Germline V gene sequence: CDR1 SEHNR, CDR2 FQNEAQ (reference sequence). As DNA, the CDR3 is TGTGCCAGCAGCTTAGAGGGGGCGTCAAGAAAACTGTTTTTT. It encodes CASSLEGASRKLFF.

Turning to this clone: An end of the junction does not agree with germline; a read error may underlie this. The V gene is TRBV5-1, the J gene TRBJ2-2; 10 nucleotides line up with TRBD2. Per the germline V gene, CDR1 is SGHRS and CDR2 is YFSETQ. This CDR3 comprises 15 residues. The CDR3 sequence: CASSKGLAKTGELFF. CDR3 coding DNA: TGCGCCAGCAGCAAGGGACTAGCGAAGACCGGGGAGCTGTTTTTT.

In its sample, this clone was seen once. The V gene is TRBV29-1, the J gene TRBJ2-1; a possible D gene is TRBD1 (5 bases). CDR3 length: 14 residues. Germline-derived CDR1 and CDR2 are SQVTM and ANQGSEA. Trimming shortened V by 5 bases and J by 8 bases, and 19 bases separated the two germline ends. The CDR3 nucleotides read TGCAGCGTTCTTCGGCAGGGAAGGAAGGATGAGCAGTTCTTC. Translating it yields CSVLRQGRKDEQFF.

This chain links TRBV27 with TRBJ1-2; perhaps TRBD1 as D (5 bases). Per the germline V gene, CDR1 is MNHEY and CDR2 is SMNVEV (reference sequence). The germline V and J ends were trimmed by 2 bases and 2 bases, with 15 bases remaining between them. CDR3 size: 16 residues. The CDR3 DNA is TGTGCCAGCAGTTTACGCAGACAGAATAAGAACTATGGCTACACCTTC. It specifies CASSLRRQNKNYGYTF.